A selection of T cell receptor beta chains follows, all from one sample in a study of blood T cell repertoires in COVID-19. Assay: immunoSEQ multiplex PCR; the TCRdb copy retains only in-frame clones and omits some. This sample yields 120,000 to 150,000 clones, of which 88% are seen a single time; about 2% belongs to the top ten. Sequencing input: peripheral blood. The receptors derive from a human donor in a cohort sampled during active COVID-19. CDR3s include the opening cysteine and the closing phenylalanine or tryptophan. D genes are given only for firm matches. Part of the rows lack a size; the others show once, few, many or a class for expanded clones.

CDR3aa: CASSTVLAGGRDTQYF; CDR3nt: TGTGCCAGTAGTACCGTCCTAGCGGGGGGCCGGGATACGCAGTATTTT; abundance: NA; v_gene: TRBV19; j_gene: TRBJ2-3; d_gene: TRBD2
CDR3aa: CASSLVGGAGETQYF; CDR3nt: TGTGCCAGCAGCTTGGTAGGGGGGGCAGGAGAGACCCAGTACTTC; abundance: NA; v_gene: TRBV5-4; j_gene: TRBJ2-5; d_gene: NA
CDR3aa: CATLPGTSLSNEQFF; CDR3nt: TGTGCCACCCTACCGGGGACTAGCCTCTCCAATGAGCAGTTCTTC; abundance: few; v_gene: TRBV7-6; j_gene: TRBJ2-1; d_gene: TRBD2
CDR3aa: CASSLRPTSGNQETQYF; CDR3nt: TGCGCCAGCAGCTTGCGGCCGACTAGCGGGAATCAAGAGACCCAGTACTTC; abundance: NA; v_gene: TRBV5-1; j_gene: TRBJ2-5; d_gene: TRBD2
CDR3aa: CASSDRGNEQYF; CDR3nt: TGTGCCAGCAGTGACAGGGGGAACGAGCAGTACTTC; abundance: few; v_gene: TRBV6-2/TRBV6-3; j_gene: TRBJ2-7; d_gene: TRBD1
CDR3aa: CASSQLLRGRKYEQYF; CDR3nt: TGTGCCAGCAGCCAGCTTCTCAGGGGACGGAAGTACGAGCAGTACTTC; abundance: NA; v_gene: TRBV3-1/TRBV3-2; j_gene: TRBJ2-7; d_gene: NA
CDR3aa: CASSGIGQGGEQYF; CDR3nt: TGTGCCAGCAGTGGGATTGGCCAGGGCGGCGAGCAGTACTTC; abundance: NA; v_gene: TRBV2; j_gene: TRBJ2-7; d_gene: NA
CDR3aa: CASSWDTSGGANEQFF; CDR3nt: TGCGCCAGCAGCTGGGACACTAGCGGGGGGGCCAATGAGCAGTTCTTC; abundance: NA; v_gene: TRBV5-1; j_gene: TRBJ2-1; d_gene: TRBD2
CDR3aa: CASSRIRGQSFNEQFF; CDR3nt: TGTGCCAGCAGCCGAATCCGGGGACAGTCCTTCAATGAGCAGTTCTTC; abundance: NA; v_gene: TRBV14; j_gene: TRBJ2-1; d_gene: TRBD1
CDR3aa: CASSYSREQFF; CDR3nt: TGTGCCAGCAGTTACTCGAGGGAGCAGTTCTTC; abundance: NA; v_gene: TRBV6-6; j_gene: TRBJ2-1; d_gene: NA
CDR3aa: CAWSPDRLAGGNEQYF; CDR3nt: TGTGCCTGGAGTCCGGACAGACTAGCGGGAGGGAACGAGCAGTACTTC; abundance: NA; v_gene: TRBV30; j_gene: TRBJ2-7; d_gene: TRBD2
CDR3aa: CASSQELAGGSEQYF; CDR3nt: TGTGCCAGCAGCCAAGAACTAGCGGGAGGGTCCGAGCAGTACTTC; abundance: once; v_gene: TRBV3-1/TRBV3-2; j_gene: TRBJ2-7; d_gene: TRBD2
CDR3aa: CASSVQGLSYNEQFF; CDR3nt: TGTGCCAGCAGTGTTCAGGGTCTCTCCTACAATGAGCAGTTCTTC; abundance: few; v_gene: TRBV2; j_gene: TRBJ2-1; d_gene: NA
CDR3aa: CASSLGFQGNTEAFF; CDR3nt: TGTGCCAGCAGCTTAGGGTTCCAGGGGAACACTGAAGCTTTCTTT; abundance: NA; v_gene: TRBV7-9; j_gene: TRBJ1-1; d_gene: NA
CDR3aa: CASSVLQGEKYF; CDR3nt: TGTGCCAGCAGCGTACTACAGGGCGAGAAGTACTTC; abundance: few; v_gene: TRBV7-2; j_gene: TRBJ2-7; d_gene: NA
CDR3aa: CASSVGGGPGQFF; CDR3nt: TGTGCCAGCAGCGTAGGAGGCGGGCCTGGGCAGTTCTTC; abundance: few; v_gene: TRBV9; j_gene: TRBJ2-1; d_gene: NA
CDR3aa: CASSYSDRVYEQYF; CDR3nt: TGTGCCAGCAGTTACTCGGACAGGGTCTACGAGCAGTACTTC; abundance: NA; v_gene: TRBV6-5; j_gene: TRBJ2-7; d_gene: TRBD1
CDR3aa: CASTLGGSAYNEQFF; CDR3nt: TGCGCCAGCACCCTAGGGGGCAGTGCCTACAATGAGCAGTTCTTC; abundance: NA; v_gene: TRBV5-1; j_gene: TRBJ2-1; d_gene: TRBD1
CDR3aa: CASSLSRSGELFF; CDR3nt: TGTGCCAGCAGTTTGTCGAGGTCCGGGGAGCTGTTTTTT; abundance: NA; v_gene: TRBV12-3/TRBV12-4; j_gene: TRBJ2-2; d_gene: NA
CDR3aa: CASSLRAGTGGKLFF; CDR3nt: TGTGCCAGCAGCTTGCGTGCAGGGACGGGAGGAAAACTGTTTTTT; abundance: NA; v_gene: TRBV5-8; j_gene: TRBJ1-4; d_gene: NA
CDR3aa: CASSKEQRTGEAGELFF; CDR3nt: TGTGCCAGCAGCAAAGAGCAACGGACAGGGGAAGCCGGGGAGCTGTTTTTT; abundance: NA; v_gene: TRBV21-1; j_gene: TRBJ2-2; d_gene: NA
CDR3aa: CASSQDWTSRLSGYTF; CDR3nt: TGCGCCAGCAGCCAAGACTGGACAAGCCGGCTCTCTGGCTACACCTTC; abundance: NA; v_gene: TRBV4-1; j_gene: TRBJ1-2; d_gene: NA
CDR3aa: CASSFQAGGQETQYF; CDR3nt: TGTGCCAGCAGCTTTCAAGCGGGGGGTCAAGAGACCCAGTACTTC; abundance: NA; v_gene: TRBV7-2; j_gene: TRBJ2-5; d_gene: TRBD2
CDR3aa: CASSSAGRPDTQYF; CDR3nt: TGTGCCAGCAGCTCCGCGGGGCGGCCAGATACGCAGTATTTT; abundance: NA; v_gene: TRBV7-3; j_gene: TRBJ2-3; d_gene: NA
CDR3aa: CATEPGSGANVLTF; CDR3nt: TGTGCCACAGAACCAGGGTCTGGGGCCAACGTCCTGACTTTC; abundance: NA; v_gene: TRBV24-1; j_gene: TRBJ2-6; d_gene: NA
CDR3aa: CASSQGGLAGANEQFF; CDR3nt: TGTGCCAGCAGCCAGGGCGGACTAGCGGGAGCAAATGAGCAGTTCTTC; abundance: NA; v_gene: TRBV4-2; j_gene: TRBJ2-1; d_gene: TRBD2